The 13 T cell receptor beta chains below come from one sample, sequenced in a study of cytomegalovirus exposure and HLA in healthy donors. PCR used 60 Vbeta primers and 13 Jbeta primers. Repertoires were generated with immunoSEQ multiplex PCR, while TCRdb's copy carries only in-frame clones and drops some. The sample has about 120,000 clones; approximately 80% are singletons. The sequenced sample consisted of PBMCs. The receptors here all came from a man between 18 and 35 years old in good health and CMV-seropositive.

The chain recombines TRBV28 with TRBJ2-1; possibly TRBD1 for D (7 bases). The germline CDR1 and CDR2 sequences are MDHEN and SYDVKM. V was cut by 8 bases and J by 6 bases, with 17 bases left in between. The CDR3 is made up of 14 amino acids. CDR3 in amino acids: CASVGAGGSNEQFF. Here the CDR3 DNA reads TGTGCCAGCGTGGGGGCAGGGGGGAGCAATGAGCAGTTCTTC.

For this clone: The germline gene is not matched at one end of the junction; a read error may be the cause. The CDR3: CASNLWGPDEQYF. In DNA, the CDR3 is TGTGCCAGCAATTTATGGGGGCCGGACGAGCAGTACTTC. The chain has TRBV28 and TRBJ2-5, with D maybe TRBD1 (6 bases). TRBJ2-7 explains the end of the DNA better; the J call may be wrong. The CDR3 contains 13 residues. From germline, CDR1 is MDHEN and CDR2 SYDVKM.

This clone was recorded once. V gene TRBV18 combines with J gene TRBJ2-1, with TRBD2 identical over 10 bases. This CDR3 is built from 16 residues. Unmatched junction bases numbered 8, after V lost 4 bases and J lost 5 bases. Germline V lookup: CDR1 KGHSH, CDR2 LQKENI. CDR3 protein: CASSLGVAGGNNEQFF. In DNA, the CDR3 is TGTGCCAGCTCACTGGGAGTAGCGGGGGGAAACAATGAGCAGTTCTTC.

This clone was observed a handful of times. The CDR3 DNA sequence: TGTGCCACCCAATTCGCGGGGAACACTGAAGCTTTCTTT. Translating gives CATQFAGNTEAFF. The chain links TRBV19 to TRBJ1-1; D is ambiguous. Between the trimmed V and J ends, which lost 10 bases and 1 base, there was a span of 13 bases. The germline gives CDR1 LNHDA, CDR2 SQIVND (reference sequence). This CDR3 is 13 amino acids long.

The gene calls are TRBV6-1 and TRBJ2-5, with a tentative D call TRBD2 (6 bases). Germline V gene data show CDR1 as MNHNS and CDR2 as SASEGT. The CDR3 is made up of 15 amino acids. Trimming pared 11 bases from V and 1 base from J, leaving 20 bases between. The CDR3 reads CAAGIGQMIQETQYF. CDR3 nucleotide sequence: TGTGCCGCGGGGATTGGGCAGATGATCCAAGAGACCCAGTACTTC.

CDR3 protein: CASSYTSASGGYTF. The CDR3 nucleotides are TGTGCCAGCAGTTACACAAGCGCTTCCGGGGGCTACACCTTC. The chain uses TRBV6-5 and TRBJ1-2; the D is unclear. The CDR3 is 14 amino acids. Germline CDR1 and CDR2: MNHEY and SVGAGI. The V end was cut by 2 bases, the J end by 8 bases, with 15 bases between.

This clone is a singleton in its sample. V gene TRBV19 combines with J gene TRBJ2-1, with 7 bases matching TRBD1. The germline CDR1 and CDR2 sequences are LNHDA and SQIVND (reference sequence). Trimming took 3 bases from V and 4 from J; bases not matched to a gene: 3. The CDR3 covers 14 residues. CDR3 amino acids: CASSIRDSYNEQFF. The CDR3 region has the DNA TGTGCCAGTAGTATTCGGGACAGTTACAATGAGCAGTTCTTC. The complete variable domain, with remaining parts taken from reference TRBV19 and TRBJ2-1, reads DGGITQSPKYLFRKEGQNVTLSCEQNLNHDAMYWYRQDPGQGLRLIYYSQIVNDFQKGDIAEGYSVSREKKESFPLTVTSAQKNPTAFYLCASSIRDSYNEQFFGPGTRLTVL.

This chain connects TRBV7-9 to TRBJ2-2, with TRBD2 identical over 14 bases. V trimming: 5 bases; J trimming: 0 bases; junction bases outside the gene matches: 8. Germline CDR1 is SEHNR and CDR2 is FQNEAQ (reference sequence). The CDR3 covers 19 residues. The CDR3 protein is CASSAGLTSGGANTGELFF. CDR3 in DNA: TGTGCCAGCAGCGCGGGCCTGACTAGCGGGGGGGCGAACACCGGGGAGCTGTTTTTT.

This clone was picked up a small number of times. The CDR3 DNA reads TGCGCCAGCAGCCAGAGCGGGACAGGGCTGGGACAGCCCCAGCATTTT. Its protein is CASSQSGTGLGQPQHF. The genes are TRBV4-1 and TRBJ1-5; 9 nucleotides line up with TRBD1. The germline gives CDR1 MGHRA, CDR2 YSYEKL. The CDR3 spans 16 residues. With 3 bases clipped from V and 7 bases from J, the junction kept 10 bases outside the gene matches.

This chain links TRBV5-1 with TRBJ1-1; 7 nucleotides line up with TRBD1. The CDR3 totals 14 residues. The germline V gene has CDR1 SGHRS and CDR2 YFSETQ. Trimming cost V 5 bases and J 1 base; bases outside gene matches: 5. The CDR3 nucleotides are TGCGCCAGCAGTTGGGACAGACCGAACACTGAAGCTTTCTTT. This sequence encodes CASSWDRPNTEAFF.

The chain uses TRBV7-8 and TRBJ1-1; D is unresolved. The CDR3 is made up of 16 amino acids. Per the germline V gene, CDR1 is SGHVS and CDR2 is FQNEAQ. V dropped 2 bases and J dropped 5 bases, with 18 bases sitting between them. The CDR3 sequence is CASSLIVRIIRTEAFF. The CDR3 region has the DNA TGTGCCAGCAGCTTAATTGTACGAATTATCCGGACTGAAGCTTTCTTT.

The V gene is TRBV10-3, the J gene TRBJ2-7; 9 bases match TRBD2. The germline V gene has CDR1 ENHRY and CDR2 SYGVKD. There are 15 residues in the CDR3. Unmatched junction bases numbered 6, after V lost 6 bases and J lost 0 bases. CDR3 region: CAISRLAETSYEQYF. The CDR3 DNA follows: TGTGCCATCAGCCGACTAGCGGAAACCTCCTACGAGCAGTACTTC.

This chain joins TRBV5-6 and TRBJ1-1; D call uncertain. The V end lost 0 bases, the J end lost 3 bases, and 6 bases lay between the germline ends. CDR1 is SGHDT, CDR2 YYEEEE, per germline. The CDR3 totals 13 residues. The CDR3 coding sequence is TGTGCCAGCAGCTTGGAGAGGGACACTGAAGCTTTCTTT. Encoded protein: CASSLERDTEAFF.